This T cell receptor beta chain was observed in a study of blood T cell repertoires in COVID-19 (dated by TCRdb to the early 2020s). For context, the study as a whole: Samples covering the acute and convalescent phases of COVID-19 were provided by collaborators in the United States, Italy and Spain. The material from the prospective study consisted of cDNA or gDNA derived from T cells, B-cell-depleted T cells, or PBMCs. Subjects who had been exposed to COVID-19, were actively infected with it, or had recovered from it provided the deeply sampled blood TCRbeta repertoires that made up the dataset. The repertoires were released in a freely available public database meant as a resource for research on the immune response to SARS-CoV-2. The samples were drawn from the first 160 participants of the ongoing ImmuneRACE study and from 950 to 1,500 subjects provided by 6 global collaborators. Nearly every sample came with metadata listing a de-identified subject ID, COVID-19 status, age in years and sex. Where available, HLA class I and class II types were obtained from metadata supplied by the sample provider rather than from assay-based typing. The study at large found these results: How much clinical and demographic metadata was included differed by source and by participant, and the metadata was provided uncurated.

The immunoSEQ Assay, a bias-controlled multiplex PCR, was used to amplify TCRbeta CDR3 regions from genomic DNA. Under the source paper's analysis protocol: Within the assay, amplification of reference gene primers was used to estimate how many nucleated cells each sample contained. To quantify the absolute abundance of each unique TCRbeta CDR3 rearrangement, sequence reads were collapsed and filtered. Productive Simpson clonality was computed per sample as the square root of Simpson's diversity index over productive rearrangements. In TCRdb, the immuneACCESS table is reduced to in-frame sequences with V and J assigned. These tables do not hold every clone; where another copy was compared, an unresolved V gene accounts for under half, and the others remain unexplained. That table supplies the V and J calls and clone size; D and trimming were determined from the DNA. The sample has more than 110,000 clones on record, 80% to 85% of them singletons. Together, the top ten hold less than 5% of the sample.

This clone was picked up a small number of times. The target of this receptor is not known. There are no base qualities to consult, and no much larger clone falls within one base. The collaborating institutions used their own protocols to collect whole blood in K2EDTA tubes. For TCRbeta analysis, collaborators shipped samples as frozen whole blood, isolated PBMCs, or DNA extracted from either of those sample types. V sheds 1 base and J sheds 6 bases, leaving 13 bases between their ends. CDR1 and CDR2, per the germline V gene, are SGDLS and YYNGEE. From cysteine to phenylalanine, the CDR3 is 14 amino acids long. Kept here is only the CDR3 DNA, which spans 42 bases and is read in frame from base 1.

This clonotype was sampled from a woman of 80 years or more with acute or convalescent COVID-19. Sequenced material: peripheral blood. Recombination connected TRBV9 to TRBJ1-1; the best D guess is TRBD1, with 6 bases matching. CDR3 sequence: CASSVMGAGPEAFF. The bases read TGTGCCAGCAGCGTAATGGGGGCAGGTCCTGAAGCTTTCTTT. Beyond the CDR3, the reference TRBV9 and TRBJ1-1 genes provide the residues; the full variable domain reads: DSGVTQTPKHLITATGQRVTLRCSPRSGDLSVYWYQQSLDQGLQFLIQYYNGEERAKGNILERFSAQQFPDLHSELNLSSLELGDSALYFCASSVMGAGPEAFFGQGTRLTVV.